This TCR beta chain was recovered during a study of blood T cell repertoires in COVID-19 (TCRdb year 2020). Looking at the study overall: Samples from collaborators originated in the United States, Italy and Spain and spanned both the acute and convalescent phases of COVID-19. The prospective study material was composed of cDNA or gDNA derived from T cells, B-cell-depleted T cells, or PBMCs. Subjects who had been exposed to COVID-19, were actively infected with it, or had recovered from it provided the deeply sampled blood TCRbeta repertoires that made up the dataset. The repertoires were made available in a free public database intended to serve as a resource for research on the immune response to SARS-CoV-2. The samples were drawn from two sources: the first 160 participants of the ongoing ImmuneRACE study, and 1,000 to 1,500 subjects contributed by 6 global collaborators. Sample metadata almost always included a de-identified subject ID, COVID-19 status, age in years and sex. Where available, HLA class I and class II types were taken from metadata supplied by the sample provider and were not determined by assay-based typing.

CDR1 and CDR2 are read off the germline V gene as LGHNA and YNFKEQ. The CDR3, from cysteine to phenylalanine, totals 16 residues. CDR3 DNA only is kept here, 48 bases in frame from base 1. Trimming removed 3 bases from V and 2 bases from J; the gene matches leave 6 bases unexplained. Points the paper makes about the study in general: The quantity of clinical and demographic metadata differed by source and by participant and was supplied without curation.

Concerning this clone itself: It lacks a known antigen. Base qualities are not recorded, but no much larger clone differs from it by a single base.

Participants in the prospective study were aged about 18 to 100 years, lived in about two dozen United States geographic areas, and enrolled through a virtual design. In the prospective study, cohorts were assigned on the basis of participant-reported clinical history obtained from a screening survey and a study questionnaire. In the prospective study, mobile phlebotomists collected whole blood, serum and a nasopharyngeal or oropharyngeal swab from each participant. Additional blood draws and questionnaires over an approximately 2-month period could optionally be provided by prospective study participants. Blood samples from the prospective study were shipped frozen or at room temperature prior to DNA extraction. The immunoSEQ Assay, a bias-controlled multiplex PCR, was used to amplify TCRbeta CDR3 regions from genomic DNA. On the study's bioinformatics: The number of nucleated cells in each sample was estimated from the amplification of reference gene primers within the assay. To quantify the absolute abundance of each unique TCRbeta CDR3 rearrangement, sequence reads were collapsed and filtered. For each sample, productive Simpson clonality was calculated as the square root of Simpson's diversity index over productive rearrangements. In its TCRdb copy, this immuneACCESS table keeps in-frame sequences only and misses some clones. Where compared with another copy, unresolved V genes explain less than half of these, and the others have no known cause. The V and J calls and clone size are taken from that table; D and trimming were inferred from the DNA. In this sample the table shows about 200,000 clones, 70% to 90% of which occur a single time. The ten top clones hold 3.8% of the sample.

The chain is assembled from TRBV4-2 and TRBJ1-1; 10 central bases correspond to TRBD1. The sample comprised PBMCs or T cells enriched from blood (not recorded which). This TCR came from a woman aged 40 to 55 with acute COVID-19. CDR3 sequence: CASSQPRQGANTEAFF. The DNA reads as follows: TGTGCCAGCAGCCAGCCTCGACAGGGGGCAAACACTGAAGCTTTCTTT.